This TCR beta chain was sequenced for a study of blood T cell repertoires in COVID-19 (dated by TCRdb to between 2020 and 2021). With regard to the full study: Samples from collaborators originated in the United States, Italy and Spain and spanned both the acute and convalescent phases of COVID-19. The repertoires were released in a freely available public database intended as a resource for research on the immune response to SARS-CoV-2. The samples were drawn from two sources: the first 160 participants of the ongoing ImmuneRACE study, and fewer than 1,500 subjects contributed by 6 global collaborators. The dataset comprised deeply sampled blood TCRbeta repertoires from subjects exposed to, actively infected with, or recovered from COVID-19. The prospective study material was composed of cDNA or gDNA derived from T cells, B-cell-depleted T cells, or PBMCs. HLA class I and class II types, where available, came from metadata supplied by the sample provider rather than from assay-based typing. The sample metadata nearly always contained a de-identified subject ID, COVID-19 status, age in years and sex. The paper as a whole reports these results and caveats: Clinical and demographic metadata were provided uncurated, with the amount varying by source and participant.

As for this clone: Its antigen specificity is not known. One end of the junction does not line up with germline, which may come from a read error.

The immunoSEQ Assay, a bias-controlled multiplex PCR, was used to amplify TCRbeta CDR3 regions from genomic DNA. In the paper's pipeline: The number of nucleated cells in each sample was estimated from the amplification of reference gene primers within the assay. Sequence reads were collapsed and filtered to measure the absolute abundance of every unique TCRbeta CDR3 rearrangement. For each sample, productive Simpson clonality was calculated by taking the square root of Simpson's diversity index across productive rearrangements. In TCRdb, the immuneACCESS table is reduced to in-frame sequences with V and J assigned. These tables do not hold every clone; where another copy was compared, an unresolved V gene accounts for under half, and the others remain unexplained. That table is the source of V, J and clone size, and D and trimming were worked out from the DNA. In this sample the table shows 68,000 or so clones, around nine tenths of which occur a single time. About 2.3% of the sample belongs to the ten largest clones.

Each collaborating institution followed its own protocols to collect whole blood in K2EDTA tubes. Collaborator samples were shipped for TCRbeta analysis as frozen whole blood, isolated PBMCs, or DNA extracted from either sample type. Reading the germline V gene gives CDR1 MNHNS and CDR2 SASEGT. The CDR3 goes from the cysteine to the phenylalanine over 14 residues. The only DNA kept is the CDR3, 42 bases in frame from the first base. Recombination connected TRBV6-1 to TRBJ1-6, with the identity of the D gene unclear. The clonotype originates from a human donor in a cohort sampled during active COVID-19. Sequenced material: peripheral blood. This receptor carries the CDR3 CASREDARPLRLHF. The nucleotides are TGTGCCAGCAGGGAAGACGCTCGCCCCCTACGCCTCCACTTT.